Listed here is a single T cell receptor beta chain. These data originate in a study of blood T cell repertoires in COVID-19. Study at large: Sample material is recorded as cDNA or gDNA derived from T cells, B-cell-depleted T cells, or PBMCs.

How the authors handled the data: Researchers report that nucleated cell counts were estimated from reference gene primer amplification. The protocol was immunoSEQ multiplex PCR, while the TCRdb copy is restricted to in-frame clones and leaves out a portion. The V and J calls and clone size are taken from that table; D and trimming were inferred from the DNA. The data contain fewer than 250,000 clones, approximately 85% of them singletons. Enrollees, about 18 to 95 years old, lived in about two dozen US areas. Participants had their cohort set by participant-reported clinical history. The CDR3 covers 15 residues. In germline, CDR1 is KGHSH, CDR2 LQKENI. V lost 3 bases and J lost 7, with 15 bases in between.

Sequences were obtained from PBMCs or T cells enriched from blood (not recorded which). This sequence was found in a woman between 50 and 59 years old with acute COVID-19. The chain uses TRBV18 and TRBJ1-4; no reliable D call. The CDR3 bases are TGTGCCAGCTCACCCCCGGTCTTTTCAGGTGAAAAACTGTTTTTT. Translation: CASSPPVFSGEKLFF. Full variable domain (outside the CDR3, taken from reference TRBV18 and TRBJ1-4): NAGVMQNPRHLVRRRGQEARLRCSPMKGHSHVYWYRQLPEEGLKFMVYLQKENIIDESGMPKERFSAEFPKEGPSILRIQQVVRGDSAAYFCASSPPVFSGEKLFFGSGTQLSVL.